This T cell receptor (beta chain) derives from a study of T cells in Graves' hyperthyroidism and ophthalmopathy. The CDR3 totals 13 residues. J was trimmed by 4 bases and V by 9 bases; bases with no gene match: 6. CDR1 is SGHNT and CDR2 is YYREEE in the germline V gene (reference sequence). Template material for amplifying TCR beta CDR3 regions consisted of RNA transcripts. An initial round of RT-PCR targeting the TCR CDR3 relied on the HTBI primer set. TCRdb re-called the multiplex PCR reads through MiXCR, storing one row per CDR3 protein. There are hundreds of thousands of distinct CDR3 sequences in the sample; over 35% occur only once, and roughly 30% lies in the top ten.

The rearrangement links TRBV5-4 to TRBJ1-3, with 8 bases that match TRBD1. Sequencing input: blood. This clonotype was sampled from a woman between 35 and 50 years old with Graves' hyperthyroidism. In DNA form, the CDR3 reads TGTGCCACTGGACAGGGAGGAGGAAACACCATATATTTT. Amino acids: CATGQGGGNTIYF.